A single T cell receptor (beta chain) is shown here with its context. It lacks a known antigen. No per-base quality is available; no much larger clone lies one base away. V loses 3 bases of germline sequence and J loses 7 bases, and the interval between the two ends is 12 bases. The CDR3 spans 13 residues, from the cysteine through the phenylalanine. Here the CDR3 DNA is all that survives: 39 bases in frame from base 1. The data originate from a study of T cell responses to AZD1222 COVID-19 vaccine (dated by TCRdb to the early 2020s). Study-level background: Because spike-specific TCR depth and breadth did not differ between the two schedules, AZD1222 recipients who got a second dose at roughly 4 weeks were pooled with those who got a second dose at roughly 12 weeks. A total of over 230 trial participants underwent TCR sequencing, of whom about 210 received two doses of AZD1222 and about 25 received two doses of the MenACWY control vaccine. Trial participants were enrolled by age into 18-55, 56-69 and 70-plus year subgroups, with approximately 160, 26 and 62 TCR-sequenced participants respectively. Summary of the overall study and its limitations: The 56-69-year group was small, and its depth increase did not reach significance, likely because of low power. The vaccine-associated CD4 TCRs covered the entire spike protein, and the dominant responses fell in regions 160-218 and 743-854. Participants were mostly white British and included more females than males, and it was suggested by the authors that clonal diversity may have been underestimated. Epitopes outside the regions mutated in the B.1.351 and B.1.1.7 variants were reportedly recognized by nearly half of the unique spike-specific TCRs. Spike-specific TCR breadth and depth rose significantly after two AZD1222 doses compared with day 0 and with MenACWY recipients. Conclusions about previously exposed vaccinees are limited because only six or seven AZD1222 recipients were SARS-CoV-2 seropositive at baseline. No day 14 peak-response samples were available, so repertoires were characterized only after the peak T cell response.

The sample's time point label, in plain terms: baseline before first vaccination. Samples from vaccinated people were obtained from the UK trials COV001 and COV002, which included a single-blind randomized controlled phase 2/3 trial of AZD1222 (ChAdOx1 nCoV-19) in healthy adults. For TCRbeta chain sequencing, PBMC samples were collected from trial participants at day 0 and at day 28 after the second dose. The CDR3 regions of human TCRbeta chains were analyzed by immunosequencing. In the source study's methods: TCRs in the repertoires were matched against a reference library of SARS-CoV-2-specific TCRs that had been generated with the MIRA antigen-specificity platform. Breadth was defined as the fraction of unique TCRs that were SARS-CoV-2-associated, and depth was defined as the fraction of total T cells that were SARS-CoV-2-associated. Using the MIRA data, each spike-specific TCR was mapped to the spike region that the TCR reacts to and placed in a CD4 or CD8 class. Log10-transformed breadth and depth values were compared by one-way ANOVA with Sidak's multiple comparisons tests. TCRdb retrieved this table from immuneACCESS and kept in-frame rearrangements only. Not all clones are present; in checked studies, unresolved V genes account for under half, and no reason is known for the remainder. The V and J calls and the clone size are those of that table, but D and trimming were determined from the DNA. Across this sample there are some 120,000 clones, with more than 80% seen only once. In total, the top ten clones hold about 1.6% of the sample.

This clonotype was obtained from an adult in good health. The chain is assembled from TRBV12-3 or TRBV12-4 and TRBJ1-2; the D gene remains uncertain. The sequencing used peripheral blood, collected on day 0 of AZD1222 vaccination. This receptor carries the CDR3 CASSFQFGSGYTF. The DNA sequence reads TGTGCCAGCAGTTTTCAATTCGGGTCTGGCTACACCTTC.